These T cell receptor beta chains were read from a single sample in a study of CD8 T cells in Susac syndrome. TCRdb processed the immunoSEQ multiplex PCR reads anew with MiXCR; each CDR3 protein has one entry. The sample carries around 170,000 distinct CDR3 sequences, approximately 95% recorded once. Specimen: CD8+ T cells from PBMCs. Every receptor here comes from a human donor with multiple sclerosis. Each CDR3 is given with its conserved first and last residue. The D gene is left open where the match is weak. Part of the rows lack a size; the others show once, few, many or a class for expanded clones.

>TRBV20-1|TRBD2|TRBJ2-1|-
CSAAGEGNPYNEQFF
TGCAGTGCGGCGGGAGAGGGGAACCCCTACAATGAGCAGTTCTTC
>TRBV15|-|TRBJ1-2|once
CATSENPGYGYTF
TGTGCCACCAGCGAAAACCCGGGGTATGGCTACACCTTC
>TRBV30|TRBD2|TRBJ2-2|-
CAWSAPGLAGLTGELFF
TGTGCCTGGAGTGCCCCGGGACTAGCGGGTTTGACCGGGGAGCTGTTTTTT
>TRBV12-3/TRBV12-4|-|TRBJ2-1|-
CASSPRLGNEQFF
TGTGCCAGCAGTCCCAGACTAGGAAATGAGCAGTTCTTC
>TRBV27|-|TRBJ1-2|-
CASSLHRDIYGYTF
TGTGCCAGCAGTTTACACAGGGATATCTATGGCTACACCTTC
>TRBV20-1|TRBD2|TRBJ2-5|-
CSARPSGVLGETQYF
TGCAGTGCTAGGCCTAGCGGGGTCCTGGGAGAGACCCAGTACTTC
>TRBV3-1|-|TRBJ2-7|-
CASSQGRKPYEQYF
TGTGCCAGCAGCCAGGGACGGAAACCCTACGAGCAGTACTTC
>TRBV27|-|TRBJ1-2|-
CASSLAGSRGYTF
TGTGCCAGCAGTTTGGCGGGGTCTCGCGGCTACACCTTC
>TRBV3-1|-|TRBJ2-3|-
CASSQDSTGVGDTQYF
TGTGCCAGCAGCCAAGATTCAACGGGAGTAGGAGATACGCAGTATTTT
>TRBV9|-|TRBJ1-2|-
CASSVGSEGAHYGYTF
TGTGCCAGCAGCGTAGGTTCCGAGGGTGCACACTATGGCTACACCTTC
>TRBV27|TRBD2|TRBJ2-5|-
CASSPKAGGPQETQYF
TGTGCCAGCAGTCCCAAAGCGGGGGGGCCTCAAGAGACCCAGTACTTC
>TRBV11-2|-|TRBJ2-7|-
CASSSGAEPYEQYF
TGTGCCAGCAGCTCGGGGGCGGAGCCCTACGAGCAGTACTTC
>TRBV7-9|-|TRBJ1-5|-
CASSLGMTQPQHF
TGTGCCAGCAGCTTAGGGATGACTCAGCCCCAGCATTTT
>TRBV19|TRBD2|TRBJ2-1|-
CASSFLAASYNEQFF
TGTGCCAGTAGCTTCCTAGCGGCCTCCTACAATGAGCAGTTCTTC
>TRBV6-5|TRBD2|TRBJ2-7|-
CASSYSLTSSYEQYF
TGTGCCAGCAGTTACTCGCTGACTAGCTCGTACGAGCAGTACTTC
>TRBV2|-|TRBJ1-3|-
CASGVARPNTIYF
TGTGCCAGCGGAGTGGCCCGGCCAAACACCATATATTTT
>TRBV19|-|TRBJ2-1|-
CASSIGGTHNEQFF
TGTGCCAGTAGTATAGGGGGCACTCACAATGAGCAGTTCTTC
>TRBV29-1|-|TRBJ1-2|-
CSVEDRVVGYTF
TGCAGCGTTGAAGATCGCGTGGTAGGCTACACCTTC
>TRBV13|-|TRBJ2-7|-
CASSFQGYYEQYF
TGTGCCAGCAGCTTCCAGGGATACTACGAGCAGTACTTC
>TRBV4-1|-|TRBJ2-1|-
CASSQAPPGSSYNEQFF
TGCGCCAGCAGCCAAGCGCCCCCCGGTAGCTCCTACAATGAGCAGTTCTTC
>TRBV20-1|-|TRBJ2-7|once
CSARATSYEQYF
TGCAGTGCTAGGGCAACTAGCTACGAGCAGTACTTC
>TRBV12-3/TRBV12-4|TRBD1|TRBJ2-7|-
CASSAAGQGSYEQYF
TGTGCCAGCAGTGCCGCGGGACAGGGAAGCTACGAGCAGTACTTC
>TRBV20-1|-|TRBJ1-5|-
CSARDWENQPQHF
TGCAGTGCTAGAGACTGGGAGAATCAGCCCCAGCATTTT
>TRBV28|-|TRBJ1-1|-
CASSFSGTEVFF
TGTGCCAGCAGTTTTAGCGGCACTGAAGTTTTCTTT
>TRBV5-1|-|TRBJ2-3|once
CASSWGNTQYF
TGCGCCAGCAGCTGGGGGAATACGCAGTATTTT
>TRBV20-1|-|TRBJ2-3|-
CSAQQGDTQYF
TGCAGTGCTCAGCAGGGTGATACGCAGTATTTT